The subject of this entry is one T cell receptor beta chain. No antigen is known for it. Cohort: HPV-negative, locally advanced oral cavity squamous cell carcinoma patients. The data were taken from a study of neoadjuvant anti-PD-1 for oral cavity cancer. Study-wide points: Pretreatment Treg/Th17 ratio correlated inversely with post-treatment tumor clonality. Post-nivolumab, blood T cell clonality was significantly elevated in non-responders.

PBMC libraries mostly used 400 to 550 ng of input genomic DNA, with six replicates per sample. TCRdb keeps only in-frame clones here, not all; method: immunoSEQ multiplex PCR. The data hold roughly 15,000 clones, with around two thirds observed a single time. This CDR3 is built from 15 residues. V shed 7 bases and J shed 0 bases, with 15 bases lying between them. Germline V gene sequence: CDR1 MNHNS, CDR2 SASEGT. The sequencing here drew on PBMCs, taken before nivolumab (anti-PD-1) treatment. The receptor was isolated from a person aged 35-80 years with oral cavity squamous cell carcinoma. The chain carries TRBV6-1 and TRBJ1-2, with a tentative D call TRBD1 (6 bases). CDR3 coding DNA: TGTGCCAGCACCGAGGGGGGGCCTACTAACTATGGCTACACCTTC. Its translation is CASTEGGPTNYGYTF.